The 27 T cell receptor beta chains below come from one sample, sequenced in a study of shared clonotypes between healthy human individuals. Terminally differentiated effector memory CD45RA+ cells were excluded from the naive CD8 cells, which were CD45RO-negative and positively selected for CCR7. Profiling relied on immunoSEQ multiplex PCR, and the TCRdb table lists in-frame clones only, not all of them. The sample holds about 2.1 million clones, under 95% seen once. Sequencing was performed on naive CD8+ T cells from PBMCs. All receptors come from a man aged 18 to 30 in good health. Some clones in this sample may be carry-over from other donors' samples.

V is TRBV9 and J is TRBJ1-3, with a tentative D call TRBD1 (5 bases). The germline V gene has CDR1 SGDLS and CDR2 YYNGEE. V lost 0 bases and J 2 bases, leaving 12 bases between the germline ends. This CDR3 region has 16 residues. The CDR3 region is CASSVGRAVTGNTIYF. CDR3 bases: TGTGCCAGCAGCGTAGGCAGGGCGGTCACTGGAAACACCATATATTTT.

The chain uses TRBV6-5 and TRBJ2-7; D is uncertain. Germline V gene sequence: CDR1 MNHEY, CDR2 SVGAGI. The CDR3 is 16 residues long. With 0 bases removed from V and 2 bases from J, the gap between germline ends came to 14 bases. Here the CDR3 DNA reads TGTGCCAGCAGTTACTCTAACGGGCTGTCGACCTACGAGCAGTACTTC. It translates to CASSYSNGLSTYEQYF.

This chain links TRBV11-2 with TRBJ2-7, with 12 bases matching TRBD1. Trimming took 5 bases from V and 5 from J; bases not matched to a gene: 7. Germline lookup yields CDR1 SGHAT and CDR2 FQNNGV. The CDR3 has 15 residues. CDR3 bases: TGTGCCAGCAGCCAGGGACAGGGGGCGTTACACGAGCAGTACTTC. Its protein product is CASSQGQGALHEQYF.

This rearrangement joins TRBV7-9 to TRBJ2-1; 9 bases fit TRBD2. Germline CDR1 is SEHNR and CDR2 is FQNEAQ (reference sequence). The CDR3 is 15 amino acids. Trimming took 2 bases from V and 8 from J; bases not matched to a gene: 7. The CDR3 DNA reads TGTGCCAGCAGCTTATGGGGACTAGCCCATGATGAGCAGTTCTTC. Protein: CASSLWGLAHDEQFF.

The rearrangement uses TRBV9 and TRBJ2-7; TRBD1 matches at 8 bases. Germline loops: CDR1 SGDLS, CDR2 YYNGEE. V was pared by 4 bases and J by 1 base, with 4 bases of the junction left unmatched. CDR3 size: 14 residues. This chain's CDR3 is CASSPGDRSYEQYF. The CDR3 bases are TGTGCCAGCAGCCCAGGGGACAGGTCCTACGAGCAGTACTTC.

The rearrangement joins TRBV19 to TRBJ1-4; 7 nucleotides agree with TRBD1. This CDR3 has 14 residues. From germline, CDR1 is LNHDA and CDR2 SQIVND (reference sequence). The V and J ends lost 5 bases and 6 bases, in that order; junction bases with no gene match: 6. The CDR3 DNA is TGTGCCAGTAGTGCCGACAGGGTCGATGAAAAACTGTTTTTT. As protein: CASSADRVDEKLFF.

The V call is TRBV11-2, the J call TRBJ2-5; D is perhaps TRBD1 (6 bases). V was pared by 5 bases and J by 2 bases, with 15 bases between. The CDR3 is 15 amino acids. Germline lookup yields CDR1 SGHAT and CDR2 FQNNGV. The CDR3 is CASSRIDRKQETQYF. CDR3 coding DNA: TGTGCCAGCAGCCGAATCGACAGGAAACAAGAGACCCAGTACTTC.

CDR3 in DNA: TGTGCCAGCACCCGACGGGGGTCCAAGGACAGGGCCAATCAGCCCCAGCATTTT. Encoded protein: CASTRRGSKDRANQPQHF. The genes are TRBV21-1 and TRBJ1-5; TRBD1 reflects the table's D call only, with no check against the DNA. TRBV21-1 is deemed a pseudogene. There are 18 residues in the CDR3.

The V gene is TRBV5-1, the J gene TRBJ1-1; D uncertain. V was cut by 0 bases and J by 0 bases, with 9 bases left in between. Per the germline V gene, CDR1 is SGHRS and CDR2 is YFSETQ. This CDR3 spans 15 amino acids. CDR3 in DNA: TGCGCCAGCAGCTTGGAGGTCAGCATGAACACTGAAGCTTTCTTT. It translates to CASSLEVSMNTEAFF.

Note on this clone: The missing conserved phenylalanine or tryptophan at the end of this CDR3 makes a read error likely. The rearrangement joins TRBV6-5 to TRBJ2-7; 7 nucleotides agree with TRBD1. This CDR3 is 13 amino acids long. CDR1 and CDR2 from the germline V gene are MNHEY and SVGAGI. The J segment lost 1 base and the V segment lost 6 bases, leaving 3 bases of the junction unmatched. CDR3 in DNA: TGTGCCAGCAGGAGGGGACAGTCCTACGAGCAGTACCTC. Its translation: CASRRGQSYEQYL.

The CDR3 region is CASSQDPAASYEQYF. CDR3 coding DNA: TGCGCCAGCAGCCAAGATCCGGCAGCCTCCTACGAGCAGTACTTC. The chain carries TRBV4-1 and TRBJ2-7; D call uncertain. The CDR3 sequence is 15 residues long. Germline CDR1 and CDR2: MGHRA and YSYEKL. Trimming cost V 0 bases and J 0 bases, with 9 bases left between them.

The CDR3: CASSWVTSGITDTQYF. Written as DNA, the CDR3 is TGTGCCAGCAGCTGGGTGACTAGCGGAATCACAGATACGCAGTATTTT. The V and J genes are TRBV7-9 and TRBJ2-3; 9 positions match TRBD2. This CDR3 has 16 amino acids. Germline values: CDR1 SEHNR, CDR2 FQNEAQ (reference sequence). V was clipped by 4 bases and J by 2 bases; unmatched bases: 7.

The chain combines TRBV14 with TRBJ2-3; 7 bases match TRBD2. Germline trimming cut 0 bases from V and 0 bases from J; bases unmatched to any gene: 6. The germline gives CDR1 SGHDN, CDR2 FVKESK. This CDR3 spans 17 amino acids. In nucleotides, the CDR3 is TGTGCCAGCAGCCAAGATCTACTAGCGATCAGCACAGATACGCAGTATTTT. Protein product: CASSQDLLAISTDTQYF.

The gene calls are TRBV19 and TRBJ2-3, with 7 nucleotides matching TRBD2. This CDR3 spans 13 amino acids. The V segment lost 10 bases and the J segment 2 bases; nucleotides outside the gene matches: 6. Germline CDR1 LNHDA, CDR2 SQIVND (reference sequence). The CDR3 region is CATGGVYTDTQYF. The CDR3 DNA follows: TGTGCCACGGGGGGAGTATACACAGATACGCAGTATTTT.

The rearrangement links TRBV27 to TRBJ2-1; D is undetermined. The germline gives CDR1 MNHEY, CDR2 SMNVEV (reference sequence). Trimming cost V 8 bases and J 0 bases, with 11 bases left between them. This CDR3 is built from 14 residues. The CDR3 loop is CASAVQSSYNEQFF. CDR3 DNA sequence: TGTGCCAGCGCGGTTCAGAGCTCCTACAATGAGCAGTTCTTC.

The V call is TRBV27, the J call TRBJ2-7, with 8 bases that match TRBD2. There are 14 residues in the CDR3. J was trimmed by 3 bases and V by 8 bases; bases with no gene match: 9. The germline V gene encodes CDR1 MNHEY and CDR2 SMNVEV (reference sequence). CDR3 sequence (DNA): TGTGCCAGCCAGAGACTAGCGATAGACTACGAGCAGTACTTC. It is translated as CASQRLAIDYEQYF.

This sequence joins TRBV7-9 and TRBJ2-7, with 10 bases identical to TRBD2. This CDR3 has 16 residues. V trimming: 5 bases; J trimming: 7 bases; junction bases outside the gene matches: 14. Germline CDR1 and CDR2: SEHNR and FQNEAQ (reference sequence). CDR3 DNA sequence: TGTGCCAGCAGCCCAACCGGGGTTAGCGGGAGGTTGGAGCAGTACTTC. Translated: CASSPTGVSGRLEQYF.

The CDR3 coding sequence is TGTGCCAGCAGTTTTGTGAGAGAGCAGTTCTTC. Its protein is CASSFVREQFF. The rearrangement joins TRBV28 to TRBJ2-1; D uncertain. The V gene lost 3 bases and the J gene lost 10 bases, with 7 bases spanning the gap. Per the germline V gene, CDR1 is MDHEN and CDR2 is SYDVKM. The CDR3 is made up of 11 amino acids.

The chain joins TRBV6-1 to TRBJ1-5; TRBD1 matches 7 bases. The CDR3 totals 14 residues. Germline values: CDR1 MNHNS, CDR2 SASEGT. V shed 8 bases, J shed 3 bases, and the junction held 7 bases outside the gene matches. The CDR3 region has the DNA TGTGCCAGCCTCCCGACAGGGTACAATCAGCCCCAGCATTTT. Translation: CASLPTGYNQPQHF.

V and J are TRBV19 and TRBJ1-5; the D gene is possibly TRBD1 (5 bases). Germline V CDR1 and CDR2: LNHDA, SQIVND (reference sequence). V was clipped by 3 bases and J by 1 base, with 13 bases between them. The CDR3 length is 16 residues. CDR3 in amino acids: CASSMYPGRSNQPQHF. The CDR3 nucleotides read TGTGCCAGTAGTATGTACCCAGGGCGCAGCAATCAGCCCCAGCATTTT. Filled out from reference TRBV19 and TRBJ1-5, the complete variable domain reads DGGITQSPKYLFRKEGQNVTLSCEQNLNHDAMYWYRQDPGQGLRLIYYSQIVNDFQKGDIAEGYSVSREKKESFPLTVTSAQKNPTAFYLCASSMYPGRSNQPQHFGDGTRLSIL.

This clone was detected only once. The chain recombines TRBV27 with TRBJ2-6, with D unclear. Germline V gives CDR1 MNHEY, CDR2 SMNVEV (reference sequence). The V end was cut by 0 bases, the J end by 0 bases, with 12 bases between. This CDR3 region has 18 residues. The CDR3 loop reads CASSLSPGAASGANVLTF. For the CDR3, the DNA is TGTGCCAGCAGTTTATCCCCCGGTGCAGCCTCTGGGGCCAACGTCCTGACTTTC.

The CDR3 sequence: CASSLTPGLRSYEQYF. As DNA, the CDR3 is TGTGCCAGCAGTCTCACCCCGGGACTTCGCTCCTACGAGCAGTACTTC. The chain uses TRBV27 and TRBJ2-7; D perhaps matches TRBD2 (6 bases). Germline V gene sequence: CDR1 MNHEY, CDR2 SMNVEV (reference sequence). Trimming took off 5 bases at V and 0 bases at J, with 17 bases between the two ends. This CDR3 has 16 residues.

Note on this clone: The sample holds other DNA sequences that translate to the same CDR3. This chain connects TRBV15 to TRBJ2-7; possible D gene TRBD2, 5 bases. The CDR3 runs to 15 residues. Germline lookup yields CDR1 LNHNV and CDR2 YYDKDF (reference sequence). Trimming shortened V by 0 bases and J by 2 bases, and 11 bases separated the two germline ends. Here the CDR3 DNA reads TGTGCCACCAGCAGAGATGGAGGTTCCCCCTACGAGCAGTACTTC. Translating gives CATSRDGGSPYEQYF. Full variable domain (outside the CDR3, taken from reference TRBV15 and TRBJ2-7): DAMVIQNPRYQVTQFGKPVTLSCSQTLNHNVMYWYQQKSSQAPKLLFHYYDKDFNNEADTPDNFQSRRPNTSFCFLDIRSPGLGDTAMYLCATSRDGGSPYEQYFGPGTRLTVT.

The chain is built from TRBV5-1 and TRBJ2-2, with D possibly matching TRBD2 (6 bases). CDR3 length: 14 residues. The V gene lost 3 bases and the J gene lost 6 bases, with 12 bases spanning the gap. Germline V gene data show CDR1 as SGHRS and CDR2 as YFSETQ. The chain's CDR3 is CASSSTAGPGELFF. CDR3 bases: TGCGCCAGCAGCTCGACGGCGGGGCCCGGGGAGCTGTTTTTT.

In the case of this clone: The sample contains more than one DNA sequence encoding this CDR3. The chain couples TRBV4-3 to TRBJ2-6, with unresolved D. V was trimmed by 0 bases and J by 0 bases, leaving 6 bases between them. The V gene's germline CDR1 is LGHNA and CDR2 YSLEER. The CDR3 is 16 amino acids. CDR3 coding DNA: TGCGCCAGCAGCCAAGATAGGCGCTCTGGGGCCAACGTCCTGACTTTC. It is translated as CASSQDRRSGANVLTF.

The DNA for the CDR3 is TGTGCCAGCAAGGTGACAGGTGGATCGGGCGAGCAGTACTTC. Translating it yields CASKVTGGSGEQYF. The chain couples TRBV27 to TRBJ2-7; TRBD1 is a possible D gene (6 bases). Germline V lookup: CDR1 MNHEY, CDR2 SMNVEV (reference sequence). V lost 7 bases and J lost 6, with 19 bases in between. This CDR3 region has 14 residues.

The rearrangement uses TRBV5-4 and TRBJ1-2, with TRBD1 as a possible D gene (5 bases). This CDR3 has 15 amino acids. Trimming cost V 5 bases and J 3 bases, with 17 bases left between them. Germline loops: CDR1 SGHNT, CDR2 YYREEE (reference sequence). CDR3 DNA: TGTGCCAGCAGGCTCCGGGACCGTCCATACTATGGCTACACCTTC. It specifies CASRLRDRPYYGYTF.